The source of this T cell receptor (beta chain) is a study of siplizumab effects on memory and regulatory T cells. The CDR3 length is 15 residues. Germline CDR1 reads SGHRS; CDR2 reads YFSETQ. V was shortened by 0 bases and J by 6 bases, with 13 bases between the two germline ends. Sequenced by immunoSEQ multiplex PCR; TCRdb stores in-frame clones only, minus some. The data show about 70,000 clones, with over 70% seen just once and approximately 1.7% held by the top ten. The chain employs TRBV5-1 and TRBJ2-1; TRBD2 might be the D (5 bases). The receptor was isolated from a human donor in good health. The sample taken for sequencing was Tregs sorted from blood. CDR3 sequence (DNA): TGCGCCAGCAGCTTGGTTGCAGCGGTCGGCAATGAGCAGTTCTTC. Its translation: CASSLVAAVGNEQFF.